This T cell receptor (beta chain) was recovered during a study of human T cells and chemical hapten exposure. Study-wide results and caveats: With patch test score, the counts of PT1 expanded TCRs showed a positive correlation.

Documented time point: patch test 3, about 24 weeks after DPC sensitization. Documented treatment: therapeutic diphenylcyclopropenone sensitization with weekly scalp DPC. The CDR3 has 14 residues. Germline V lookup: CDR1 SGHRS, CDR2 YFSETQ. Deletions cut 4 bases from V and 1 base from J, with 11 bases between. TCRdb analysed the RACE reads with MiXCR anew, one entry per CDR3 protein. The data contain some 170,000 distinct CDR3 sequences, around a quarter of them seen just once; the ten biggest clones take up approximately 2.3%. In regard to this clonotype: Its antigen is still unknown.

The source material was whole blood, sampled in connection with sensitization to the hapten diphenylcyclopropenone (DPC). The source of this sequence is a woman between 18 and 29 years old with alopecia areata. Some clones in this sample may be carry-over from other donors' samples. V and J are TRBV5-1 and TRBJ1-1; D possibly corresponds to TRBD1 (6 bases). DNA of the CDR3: TGCGCCAGCAGCCACCGGGACACGAACACTGAAGCTTTCTTT. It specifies CASSHRDTNTEAFF.